This T cell receptor (beta chain) was identified during a study of blood T cell repertoires in COVID-19. The CDR3 spans 16 residues. Germline assignment: CDR1 LNHNV and CDR2 YYDKDF (reference sequence). J lost 3 bases, V lost 3 bases, and 9 bases had no gene match. Generated by immunoSEQ multiplex PCR, the TCRdb table keeps only in-frame clones and is missing some. The sample consists of tens of thousands of clones, about four fifths of them appearing once. Sequencing was carried out using peripheral blood. V usage is TRBV15 and J usage is TRBJ2-5, with 8 nucleotides matching TRBD1. The source of this sequence is a human donor in a cohort sampled during active COVID-19. In nucleotides, the CDR3 is TGTGCCACCAGCAGGGGGTCGACAGGGGACGAAGAGACCCAGTACTTC. It is translated as CATSRGSTGDEETQYF. Supplemented by reference TRBV15 and TRBJ2-5, the full variable domain reads DAMVIQNPRYQVTQFGKPVTLSCSQTLNHNVMYWYQQKSSQAPKLLFHYYDKDFNNEADTPDNFQSRRPNTSFCFLDIRSPGLGDTAMYLCATSRGSTGDEETQYFGPGTRLLVL.